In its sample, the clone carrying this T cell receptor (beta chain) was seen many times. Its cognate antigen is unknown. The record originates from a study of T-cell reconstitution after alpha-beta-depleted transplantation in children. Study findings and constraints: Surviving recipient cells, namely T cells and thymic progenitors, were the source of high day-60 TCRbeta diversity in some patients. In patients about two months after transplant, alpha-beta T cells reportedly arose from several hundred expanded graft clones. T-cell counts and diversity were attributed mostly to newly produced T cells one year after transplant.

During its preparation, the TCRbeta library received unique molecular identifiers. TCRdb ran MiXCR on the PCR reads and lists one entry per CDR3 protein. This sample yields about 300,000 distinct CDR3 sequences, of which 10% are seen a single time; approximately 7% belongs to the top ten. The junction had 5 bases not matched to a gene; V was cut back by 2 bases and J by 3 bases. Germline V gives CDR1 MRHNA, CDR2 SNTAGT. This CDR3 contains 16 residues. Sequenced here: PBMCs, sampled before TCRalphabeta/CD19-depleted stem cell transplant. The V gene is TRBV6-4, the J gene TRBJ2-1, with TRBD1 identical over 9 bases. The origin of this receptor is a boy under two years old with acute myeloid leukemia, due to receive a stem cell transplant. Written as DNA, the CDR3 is TGTGCCAGCAGTGACCTGTGGGACAGGGTCTACAATGAGCAGTTCTTC. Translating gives CASSDLWDRVYNEQFF.